Described below is a single T cell receptor (beta chain) sequence and its context. Its antigen remains unidentified. Starting material for each TCR library was about 3.5 ug of total RNA. TCRdb reanalyzed the 5' RACE reads and collapses them to one entry per CDR3 protein, without DNA. The sample holds some 300,000 distinct CDR3 sequences. This specimen belongs to a study of monozygotic twins with inflammatory bowel disease. The CDR3 is made up of 14 amino acids. Germline V lookup: CDR1 DFQATT, CDR2 SNEGSKA (reference sequence). Findings and limits, study-wide: IBD patients shared fewer clonotypes with others than healthy twins, especially with disease activity. Compared with healthy co-twins, IBD patients showed reduced TCRbeta repertoire diversity by inverse Simpson.

Sequences were obtained from blood. V and J are TRBV20-1 and TRBJ2-7. The receptor comes from a human donor with ulcerative colitis or Crohn's disease, or a healthy co-twin of an affected twin (not recorded which). This CDR3 is CSARDPGLAYEQYF.